Sequencing of this TCR beta chain was carried out in a study of T cell responses to AZD1222 COVID-19 vaccine. Study-level results: Clonal diversity was possibly underestimated, and the donors were mostly white British, with more females.

Clones were sequenced by immunoSEQ multiplex PCR, and TCRdb holds only the in-frame ones, with some missing. The table has about 56,000 clones, 70% to 90% seen once. Germline trimming cut 3 bases from V and 7 bases from J; bases unmatched to any gene: 2. Germline lookup yields CDR1 LGHNA and CDR2 YNFKEQ. This CDR3 contains 13 residues. This clone was recorded a few times. The target antigen is unknown. Source: peripheral blood, taken on day 0 of AZD1222 vaccination. The chain combines TRBV4-2 with TRBJ1-2, with 10 bases matching TRBD1. This TCR was sampled from an adult in good health. The CDR3: CASSHGTGVGYTF. CDR3 sequence (DNA): TGTGCCAGCAGCCACGGGACAGGGGTTGGCTACACCTTC.